The 7 T cell receptor beta chains below all came from one sample that was sequenced in a study of blood T cell repertoires in COVID-19. This table comes from immunoSEQ multiplex PCR, and its TCRdb copy is limited to in-frame clones, with some not included. The data contain 210,000 or so clones, more than 75% of them singletons. Sequencing was done on a sample of PBMCs or T cells enriched from blood (not recorded which). The receptors were sampled from a man between 25 and 39 years old with acute COVID-19.

The genes are TRBV2 and TRBJ1-4; no clear D gene. The CDR3 length is 14 residues. Trimming took off 10 bases at V and 8 bases at J, with 20 bases between the two ends. Per the germline V gene, CDR1 is SNHLY and CDR2 is FYNNEI. This CDR3 reads CATTVGGRSEKLFF. The CDR3 DNA reads as TGTGCCACTACCGTTGGAGGGAGGAGCGAAAAACTGTTTTTT.

The genes are TRBV7-9 and TRBJ2-7; 8 bases fit TRBD1. The CDR3 consists of 16 residues. CDR1 SEHNR and CDR2 FQNEAQ come from the germline V gene (reference sequence). V shed 0 bases and J 7 bases; nucleotides not matched to a gene: 11. The CDR3 DNA sequence: TGTGCCAGCAGCTTAGCCACCGGGACAGGACCGGGGGAGCAGTACTTC. This codes for CASSLATGTGPGEQYF.

The V call is TRBV6-2 or TRBV6-3, the J call TRBJ1-6, with 7 bases identical to TRBD1. The CDR3 is 17 residues long. Germline-derived CDR1 and CDR2 are MNHEY and SVGEGT. V lost 3 bases and J lost 9; bases outside the gene matches: 14. CDR3 sequence (DNA): TGTGCCAGCAGTTATATCAATACCGGGACAGTTAGTTCACCCCTCCACTTT. This sequence encodes CASSYINTGTVSSPLHF.

The V gene is TRBV13, the J gene TRBJ1-2, with TRBD1 matching 9 bases. In germline, CDR1 is PRHDT, CDR2 FYEKMQ (reference sequence). V was clipped by 3 bases and J by 0 bases; unmatched bases: 5. This CDR3 region has 16 residues. CDR3: CASSFLRTGANYGYTF. For the CDR3, the DNA is TGTGCCAGCAGCTTTTTAAGGACAGGGGCTAACTATGGCTACACCTTC.

J is TRBJ1-1 and V is TRBV9; no definite D call. The CDR3 is made up of 15 amino acids. The germline V gene encodes CDR1 SGDLS and CDR2 YYNGEE. Trimming pared 4 bases from V and 1 base from J, leaving 14 bases between. The CDR3 DNA is TGTGCCAGCAGCTCACTCGGGGTAAAGAACACTGAAGCTTTCTTT. Its protein is CASSSLGVKNTEAFF.

The V call is TRBV19, the J call TRBJ2-4; 8 positions agree with TRBD1. The V segment lost 3 bases and the J segment 0 bases; nucleotides outside the gene matches: 4. Germline CDR1 and CDR2: LNHDA and SQIVND (reference sequence). The CDR3 covers 16 residues. The CDR3 sequence: CASSIAGGLAKNIQYF. CDR3 bases: TGTGCCAGTAGTATCGCAGGGGGCCTAGCCAAAAACATTCAGTACTTC.

This clone has just a few counts. The V call is TRBV5-1, the J call TRBJ1-3; D is unclear. CDR1 and CDR2 from the germline V gene are SGHRS and YFSETQ. This CDR3 is 15 amino acids long. V was cut by 0 bases and J by 8 bases, with 15 bases left in between. The CDR3 is CASSLAAATGDTIYF. DNA for the CDR3: TGCGCCAGCAGCTTGGCCGCAGCCACCGGAGACACCATATATTTT.